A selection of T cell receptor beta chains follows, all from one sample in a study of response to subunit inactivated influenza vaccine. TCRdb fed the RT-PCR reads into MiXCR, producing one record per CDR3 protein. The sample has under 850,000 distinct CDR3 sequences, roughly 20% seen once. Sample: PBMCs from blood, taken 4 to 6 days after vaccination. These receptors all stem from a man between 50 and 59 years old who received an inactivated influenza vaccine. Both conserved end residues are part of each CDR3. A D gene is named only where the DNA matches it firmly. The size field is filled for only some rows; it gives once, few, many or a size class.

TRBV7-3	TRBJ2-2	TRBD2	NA	CASSLKLALNTGELFF	TGTGCCAGCAGCTTAAAACTAGCGCTGAACACCGGGGAGCTGTTTTTT
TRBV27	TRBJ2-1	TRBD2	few	CASSLPSGSSYNEQFF	TGTGCCAGCAGTTTACCTAGCGGGAGTTCCTACAATGAGCAGTTCTTC
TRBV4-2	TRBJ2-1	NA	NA	CASSQDDPKAGPYNEQFF	TGTGCCAGCAGCCAAGACGATCCTAAGGCGGGGCCCTACAATGAGCAGTTCTTC
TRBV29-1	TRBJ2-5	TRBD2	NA	CSAWTSGETQYF	TGCAGCGCCTGGACTAGCGGGGAGACCCAGTACTTC
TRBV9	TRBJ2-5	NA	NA	CASSVGSLFGETQYF	TGTGCCAGCAGCGTAGGTAGCCTCTTCGGGGAGACCCAGTACTTC
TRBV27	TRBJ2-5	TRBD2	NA	CASSLSSGDHQETQYF	TGTGCCAGCAGTTTATCTAGCGGGGACCACCAAGAGACCCAGTACTTC
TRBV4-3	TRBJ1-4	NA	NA	CASSPRWGQWNEKLFF	TGCGCCAGCAGCCCTCGCTGGGGGCAGTGGAATGAAAAACTGTTTTTT
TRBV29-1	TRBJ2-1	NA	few	CSVVRYSYNEQFF	TGCAGCGTTGTCAGGTACTCCTACAATGAGCAGTTCTTC
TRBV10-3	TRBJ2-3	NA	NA	CAISPREMGADTQYF	TGTGCCATCAGTCCCAGGGAGATGGGCGCAGATACGCAGTATTTT
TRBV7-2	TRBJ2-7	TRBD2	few	CASSLATSGATYEQYF	TGTGCCAGCAGCTTAGCGACGAGCGGGGCCACCTACGAGCAGTACTTC
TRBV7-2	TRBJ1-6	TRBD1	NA	CASSLAGTGGSPLHF	TGTGCCAGCAGCTTAGCCGGGACAGGGGGATCACCCCTCCACTTT
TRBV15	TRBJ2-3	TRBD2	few	CATSRELTGGVGSDTQYF	TGTGCCACCAGCAGAGAGCTAACCGGGGGGGTTGGCTCAGATACGCAGTATTTT
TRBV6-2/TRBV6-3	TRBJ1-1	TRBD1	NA	CASKNRGRLTEAFF	TGTGCCAGCAAAAACAGGGGGCGGTTGACTGAAGCTTTCTTT
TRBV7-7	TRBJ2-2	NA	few	CASSLAPLLPANTGELFF	TGTGCCAGCAGCTTAGCCCCCTTATTACCCGCGAACACCGGGGAGCTGTTTTTT
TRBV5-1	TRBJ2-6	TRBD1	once	CASSPRGRSILSGANVLSF	TGCGCCAGCAGCCCAAGGGGGCGCTCAATCCTCTCTGGGGCCAACGTCCTGTCTTTC
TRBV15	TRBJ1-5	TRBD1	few	CATSTLDRGSNQPQHF	TGTGCCACCAGCACATTAGACAGGGGCAGTAATCAGCCCCAGCATTTT
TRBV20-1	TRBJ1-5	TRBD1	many	CSARAGTGLRKEHF	TGCAGTGCTAGAGCTGGGACAGGGTTAAGGAAGGAGCATTTT
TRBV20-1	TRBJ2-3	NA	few	CSANSGGTATDTQYF	TGCAGTGCGAACTCTGGCGGGACAGCCACAGATACGCAGTATTTT
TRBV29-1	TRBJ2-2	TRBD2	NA	CSVTLAGSRPGELFF	TGCAGCGTAACACTAGCGGGAAGCAGGCCCGGGGAGCTGTTTTTT
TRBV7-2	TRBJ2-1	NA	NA	CASSLAPPREINEQFF	TGTGCCAGCAGCTTAGCCCCCCCCAGGGAGATCAATGAGCAGTTCTTC
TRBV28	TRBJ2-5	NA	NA	CASSFTYSGETQYF	TGTGCCAGCAGTTTTACCTATTCAGGGGAGACCCAGTACTTC
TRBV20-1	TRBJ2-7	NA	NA	CSASAGWLSYEQYF	TGCAGTGCTAGCGCAGGATGGCTCTCCTACGAGCAGTACTTC
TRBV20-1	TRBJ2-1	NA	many	CSALGGAGHNEQFF	TGCAGTGCTCTTGGTGGGGCGGGGCACAATGAGCAGTTCTTC
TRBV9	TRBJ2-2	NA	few	CASSEGHTGELFF	TGTGCCAGCAGCGAGGGGCACACCGGGGAGCTGTTTTTT
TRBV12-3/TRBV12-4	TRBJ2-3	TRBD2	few	CASSPLTRGGTDTQYF	TGTGCCAGCAGTCCGCTTACGCGGGGGGGCACAGATACGCAGTATTTT
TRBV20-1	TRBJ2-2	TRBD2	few	CSARVILAGGTGELFF	TGCAGTGCTAGAGTCATACTAGCGGGAGGTACCGGGGAGCTGTTTTTT
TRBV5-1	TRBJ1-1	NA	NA	CASSLAVQGNTEAFF	TGCGCCAGCAGCTTGGCTGTACAGGGGAACACTGAAGCTTTCTTT